The 10 T cell receptor beta chains listed next were all sequenced from one sample in a study of memory B cells and T cells in multiple sclerosis. Here immunoSEQ multiplex PCR was the method, and the copy in TCRdb shows in-frame clones only, minus some. The sample lists some 14,000 clones; about 70% were seen once. Source material: memory (CD45RO+) CD4+ T cells from blood. The receptors originated from a human donor with multiple sclerosis.

V and J are TRBV6-1 and TRBJ2-7; D not certain. Germline V gene lookup returns CDR1 MNHNS and CDR2 SASEGT. The CDR3 spans 10 residues. V shed 8 bases and J shed 3 bases, with 5 bases lying between them. CDR3 coding DNA: TGTGCCAGCTTAGACTACGAGCAGTACTTC. Translating gives CASLDYEQYF.

The V gene is TRBV30, the J gene TRBJ1-2; D unresolved. The CDR3 spans 15 residues. V lost 0 bases to trimming and J lost 5 bases, with 16 bases between them. The germline V gene has CDR1 GTSNPN and CDR2 SVGIG (reference sequence). The CDR3: CAWSVNEQLGYGYTF. The CDR3 DNA follows: TGTGCCTGGAGTGTGAATGAACAGCTCGGATATGGCTACACCTTC.

This rearrangement joins TRBV6-6 to TRBJ1-2, with 8 nucleotides matching TRBD1. This CDR3 is 12 amino acids long. Trimming removed 6 bases from V and 8 bases from J; junction bases left unmatched: 5. The germline gives CDR1 MNHNY, CDR2 SVGAGI (reference sequence). CDR3 in amino acids: CASRRTGRGYTF. As DNA, the CDR3 is TGTGCCAGCAGACGGACAGGGCGCGGCTACACCTTC.

The rearrangement joins TRBV5-6 to TRBJ2-3, with D uncertain. The V gene lost 5 bases and the J gene lost 6 bases, with 10 bases spanning the gap. Germline CDR1 is SGHDT and CDR2 is YYEEEE. The length of the CDR3 is 12 residues. CDR3 sequence reads: CASRVGADTQYF. The CDR3 DNA reads TGTGCCAGCAGGGTGGGCGCGGATACGCAGTATTTT.

This rearrangement joins TRBV11-3 to TRBJ2-7; perhaps TRBD1 as D (5 bases). The germline CDR1 and CDR2 sequences are SGHNT and YENEEA. V was pared by 3 bases and J by 2 bases, with 11 bases between. This CDR3 comprises 14 residues. The CDR3 sequence is CASSFKGHAYEQYF. In DNA, the CDR3 is TGTGCCAGCAGCTTCAAGGGGCATGCCTACGAGCAGTACTTC.

The gene calls are TRBV19 and TRBJ2-3, with D possibly being TRBD1 (7 bases). There are 15 residues in the CDR3. V was pared by 1 base and J by 1 base, with 9 bases between. Germline values: CDR1 LNHDA, CDR2 SQIVND (reference sequence). The CDR3 region has the DNA TGTGCCAGTAGTATAGGCAGGGGGGGCACAGATACGCAGTATTTT. Translating gives CASSIGRGGTDTQYF.

V and J are TRBV6-6 and TRBJ2-7; maybe TRBD2 (6 bases). Per the germline V gene, CDR1 is MNHNY and CDR2 is SVGAGI (reference sequence). The CDR3 has 15 amino acids. With 3 bases removed from V and 7 bases from J, the gap between germline ends came to 19 bases. In DNA, the CDR3 is TGTGCCAGCAGTTATGTCTTGGGAGGTGCGGGTGAGCAGTACTTC. Its protein is CASSYVLGGAGEQYF.

Concerning this clone itself: Within the sample, other DNA sequences also encode this same CDR3. The chain carries TRBV18 and TRBJ1-2; D perhaps matches TRBD1 (6 bases). The CDR3 extends over 11 amino acids. Germline CDR1 and CDR2: KGHSH and LQKENI. Trimming left V 4 bases short and J 12 bases short, with 12 bases between. CDR3 DNA sequence: TGTGCCAGCTCACTGAAGGGGGACAACACCTTC. Its translation: CASSLKGDNTF.

The rearrangement uses TRBV4-2 and TRBJ1-2, with TRBD1 matching 8 bases. The CDR3 loop spans 16 amino acids. Germline V gene lookup returns CDR1 LGHNA and CDR2 YNFKEQ. The trim removed 4 bases at V and 8 bases at J, leaving 15 bases unmatched. The CDR3 protein is CASSPIQGTGVGGYTF. Here the CDR3 DNA reads TGTGCCAGCAGCCCTATTCAAGGGACAGGCGTTGGGGGCTACACCTTC.

The chain has TRBV5-6 and TRBJ2-5; 11 bases map to TRBD1. V lost 3 bases, J lost 5 bases, and 0 bases stayed unmatched. CDR1 and CDR2 (germline): SGHDT, YYEEEE. The CDR3 length is 13 residues. This CDR3 is CASSWTGGETQYF. The CDR3 DNA follows: TGTGCCAGCAGCTGGACAGGGGGCGAGACCCAGTACTTC.